A selection of T cell receptor beta chains follows, all from one sample in a study of shared clonotypes between healthy human individuals. Libraries were prepared by immunoSEQ multiplex PCR; TCRdb keeps only in-frame clonotypes and omits some of them. The table lists around 2.3 million clones, around 95% of them singletons. The source material was naive CD4+ T cells sorted from blood. The receptors were gathered from a man between 18 and 35 years old in good health. The CDR3 runs from the conserved cysteine through the conserved F or W. D genes are given only for firm matches. Not every row has a clone size; where given, it reads once, few, many or a size class.

size	J	V	D	DNA	CDR3
NA	TRBJ1-1	TRBV5-6	TRBD1	TGTGCCAGCAGCTGGGGACAGGGGGCATACACTGAAGCTTTCTTT	CASSWGQGAYTEAFF
NA	TRBJ2-5	TRBV7-8	TRBD1	TGTGCCAGCAAGGGGACAGGGGGCTTTTTAGAGACCCAGTACTTC	CASKGTGGFLETQYF
NA	TRBJ2-7	TRBV18	NA	TGTGCCAGCTCACCGCAGTTCAACGAGCAGTACTTC	CASSPQFNEQYF
NA	TRBJ2-3	TRBV5-4	TRBD1	TGTGCCAGCAGCTTGGCCCGAGGACAGGGGGCCGCGGATGCGCAGTATTTT	CASSLARGQGAADAQYF
NA	TRBJ2-3	TRBV27	NA	TGTGCCAGCAGTTTAGACGGGGCAGGGCGCACAGATACGCAGTATTTT	CASSLDGAGRTDTQYF
NA	TRBJ1-5	TRBV2	NA	TGTGCCAGCCTGGGGCAGGGCGGGAGCAATCAGCCCCAGCATTTT	CASLGQGGSNQPQHF
NA	TRBJ1-4	TRBV5-4	TRBD1	TGTGCCAGCAGCACGGGACAGGGAACTAATGAAAAACTGTTTTTT	CASSTGQGTNEKLFF
few	TRBJ2-7	TRBV6-5	NA	TGTGCCAGCAGCAACGGGGTCGAGCAGTACTTC	CASSNGVEQYF
NA	TRBJ2-3	TRBV4-1	NA	TGCGCCAGCAGCCGTCCCGGGGATACGCAGTATTTT	CASSRPGDTQYF
NA	TRBJ2-5	TRBV18	NA	TGTGCCAGCTCACCACCGCCGGAGACCCAGTACTTC	CASSPPPETQYF
NA	TRBJ2-7	TRBV30	NA	TGTGCCTGGAGTACCGGAGGAGAGCAGTACTTC	CAWSTGGEQYF
NA	TRBJ2-2	TRBV14	NA	TGTGCCAGCAGCCAAGAAAATACAGGCACCGGGGAGCTGTTTTTT	CASSQENTGTGELFF
NA	TRBJ1-4	TRBV5-1	NA	TGCGCCAGCAGCTTGGGGCAGAGTCTTCCGACTAATGAAAAACTGTTTTTT	CASSLGQSLPTNEKLFF
NA	TRBJ1-6	TRBV5-5	TRBD1	TGTGCCAGCAGCTTGCTGGCAGGGGGAAATTATTCACCCCTCCACTTT	CASSLLAGGNYSPLHF
NA	TRBJ1-2	TRBV29-1	TRBD1	TGCAGCGCCCAGCGGGGACAGGGAGACTATGGCTACACCTTC	CSAQRGQGDYGYTF
NA	TRBJ1-2	TRBV5-1	NA	TGCGCCAGCAGCCAGCAACAGGGATCCTATGGCTACACCTTC	CASSQQQGSYGYTF